This T cell receptor beta chain was recovered during a study of beta chain features in type 1 diabetes. Overall study findings and caveats: Significant though moderate, a shortening of TCRB CDR3s appeared in all four CD4+ subsets of Type 1 diabetes patients. Compared with healthy donors, patients appeared to share more similar naive, central memory and regulatory TCRB repertoires.

In the case of this clone: What it binds is unknown.

Reverse transcribing all isolated RNA meant expressed TCRB transcripts were sequenced. Sequencing was performed with immunoSEQ multiplex PCR; in TCRdb, only in-frame clones are kept and a portion is missing. The repertoire includes around 710,000 clones, around an eighth of them detected once, and 0.09% to 0.15% sits in the top ten. This CDR3 is built from 15 residues. From germline, CDR1 is SNHLY and CDR2 FYNNEI. V lost 5 bases and J lost 5; bases outside the gene matches: 7. The sample comprised naive CD4+ T cells from blood. The genes are TRBV2 and TRBJ1-5; 9 nucleotides line up with TRBD1. The receptor's source is a man aged 25 to 40 with type 1 diabetes. This CDR3 reads CASSPTGQGHQPQHF. The CDR3 DNA reads TGTGCCAGCAGTCCCACGGGACAGGGCCATCAGCCCCAGCATTTT. Full variable domain (remainder filled in from reference TRBV2 and TRBJ1-5): EPEVTQTPSHQVTQMGQEVILRCVPISNHLYFYWYRQILGQKVEFLVSFYNNEISEKSEIFDDQFSVERPDGSNFTLKIRSTKLEDSAMYFCASSPTGQGHQPQHFGDGTRLSIL.